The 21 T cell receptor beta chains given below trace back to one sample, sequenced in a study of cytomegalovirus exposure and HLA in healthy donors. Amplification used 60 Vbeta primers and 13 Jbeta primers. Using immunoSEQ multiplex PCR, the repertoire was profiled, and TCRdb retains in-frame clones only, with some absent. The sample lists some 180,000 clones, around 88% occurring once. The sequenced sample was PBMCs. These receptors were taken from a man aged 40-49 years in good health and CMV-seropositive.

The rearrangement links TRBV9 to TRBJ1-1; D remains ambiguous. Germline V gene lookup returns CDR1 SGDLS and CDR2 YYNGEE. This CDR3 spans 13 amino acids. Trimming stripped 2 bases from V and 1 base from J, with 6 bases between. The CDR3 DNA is TGTGCCAGCAGCGTCACAACGAACACTGAAGCTTTCTTT. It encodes CASSVTTNTEAFF.

CDR3 nucleotides: TGTGCCAGCAGCGGCCCGGGTTCGAACACCGGGGAGCTGTTTTTT. Its protein product is CASSGPGSNTGELFF. The chain links TRBV7-8 to TRBJ2-2; D gene ambiguous. Per the germline V gene, CDR1 is SGHVS and CDR2 is FQNEAQ. The CDR3 has 15 residues. Trimming took off 5 bases at V and 0 bases at J, with 10 bases between the two ends.

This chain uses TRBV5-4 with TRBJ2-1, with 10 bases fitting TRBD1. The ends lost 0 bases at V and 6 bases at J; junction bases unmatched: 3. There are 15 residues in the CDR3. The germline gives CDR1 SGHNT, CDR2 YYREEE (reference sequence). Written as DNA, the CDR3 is TGTGCCAGCAGCTTGGAAGGGACAGGGGCCAATGAGCAGTTCTTC. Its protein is CASSLEGTGANEQFF.

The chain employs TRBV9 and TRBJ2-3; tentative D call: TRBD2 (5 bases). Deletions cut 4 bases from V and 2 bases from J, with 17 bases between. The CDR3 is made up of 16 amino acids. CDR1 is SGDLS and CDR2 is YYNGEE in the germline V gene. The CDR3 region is CASSPEGWPNTDTQYF. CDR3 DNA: TGTGCCAGCAGCCCCGAGGGTTGGCCAAACACAGATACGCAGTATTTT. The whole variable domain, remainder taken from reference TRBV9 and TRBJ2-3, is DSGVTQTPKHLITATGQRVTLRCSPRSGDLSVYWYQQSLDQGLQFLIQYYNGEERAKGNILERFSAQQFPDLHSELNLSSLELGDSALYFCASSPEGWPNTDTQYFGPGTRLTVL.

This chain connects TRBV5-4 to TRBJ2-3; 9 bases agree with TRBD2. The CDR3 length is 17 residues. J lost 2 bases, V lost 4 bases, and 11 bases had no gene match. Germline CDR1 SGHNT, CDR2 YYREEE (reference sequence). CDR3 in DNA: TGTGCCAGCAGCCCATCGATTAGCGGGAGAAACACAGATACGCAGTATTTT. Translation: CASSPSISGRNTDTQYF.

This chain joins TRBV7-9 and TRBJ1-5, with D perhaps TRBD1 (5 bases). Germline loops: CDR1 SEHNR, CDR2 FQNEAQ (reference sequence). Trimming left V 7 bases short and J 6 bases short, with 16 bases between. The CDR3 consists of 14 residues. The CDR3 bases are TGTGCCAGCACCCCTTCGGGGGAAGGTCAGCCCCAGCATTTT. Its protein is CASTPSGEGQPQHF.

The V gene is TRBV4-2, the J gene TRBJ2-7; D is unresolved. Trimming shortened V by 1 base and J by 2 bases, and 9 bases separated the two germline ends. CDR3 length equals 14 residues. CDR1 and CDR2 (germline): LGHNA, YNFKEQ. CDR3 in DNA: TGTGCCAGCAGCCAAGGGTACAAAACCTACGAGCAGTACTTC. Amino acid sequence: CASSQGYKTYEQYF.

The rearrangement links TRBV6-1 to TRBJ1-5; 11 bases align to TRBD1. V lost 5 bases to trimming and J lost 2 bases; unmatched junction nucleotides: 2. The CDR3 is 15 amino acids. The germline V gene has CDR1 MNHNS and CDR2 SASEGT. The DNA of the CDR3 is TGTGCCAGCAGTCTGGGACAGGGGGGCAATCAGCCCCAGCATTTT. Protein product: CASSLGQGGNQPQHF.

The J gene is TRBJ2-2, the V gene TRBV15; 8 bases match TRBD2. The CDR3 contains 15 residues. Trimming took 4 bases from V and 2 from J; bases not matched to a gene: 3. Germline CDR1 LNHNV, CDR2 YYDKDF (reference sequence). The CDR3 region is CATSKSGGNTGELFF. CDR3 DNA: TGTGCCACCAGCAAAAGCGGGGGCAACACCGGGGAGCTGTTTTTT.

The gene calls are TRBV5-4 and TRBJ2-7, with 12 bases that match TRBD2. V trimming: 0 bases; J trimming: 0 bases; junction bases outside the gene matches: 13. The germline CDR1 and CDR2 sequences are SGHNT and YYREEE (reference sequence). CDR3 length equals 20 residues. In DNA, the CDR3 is TGTGCCAGCAGCTTGGAATTTGCCCTTGGACTAGCGGGAAACTCCTACGAGCAGTACTTC. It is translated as CASSLEFALGLAGNSYEQYF.

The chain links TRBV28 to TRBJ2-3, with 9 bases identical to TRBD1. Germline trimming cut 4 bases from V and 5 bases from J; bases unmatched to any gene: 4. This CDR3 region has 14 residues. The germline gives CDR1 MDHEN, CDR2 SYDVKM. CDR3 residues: CASSSQGAGDTQYF. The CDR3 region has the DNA TGTGCCAGCAGTTCACAGGGGGCTGGAGATACGCAGTATTTT.

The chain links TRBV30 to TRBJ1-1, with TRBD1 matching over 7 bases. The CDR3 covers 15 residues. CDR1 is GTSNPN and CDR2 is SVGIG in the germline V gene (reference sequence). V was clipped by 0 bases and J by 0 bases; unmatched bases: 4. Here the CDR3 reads CAWSVLQGVNTEAFF. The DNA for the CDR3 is TGTGCCTGGAGTGTACTTCAGGGGGTGAACACTGAAGCTTTCTTT. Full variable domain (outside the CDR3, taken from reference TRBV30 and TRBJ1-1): SQTIHQWPATLVQPVGSPLSLECTVEGTSNPNLYWYRQAAGRGLQLLFYSVGIGQISSEVPQNLSASRPQDRQFILSSKKLLLSDSGFYLCAWSVLQGVNTEAFFGQGTRLTVV.

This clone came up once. CDR3 sequence reads: CASSSGTTWQETQYF. CDR3 DNA sequence: TGTGCCAGCAGCTCCGGGACAACCTGGCAAGAGACCCAGTACTTC. The chain is built from TRBV7-3 and TRBJ2-5, with D possibly TRBD1 on 6 matching bases. The V end was cut by 4 bases, the J end by 2 bases, with 14 bases between. This CDR3 contains 15 residues. Per germline, CDR1 SGHTA and CDR2 FQGTGA.

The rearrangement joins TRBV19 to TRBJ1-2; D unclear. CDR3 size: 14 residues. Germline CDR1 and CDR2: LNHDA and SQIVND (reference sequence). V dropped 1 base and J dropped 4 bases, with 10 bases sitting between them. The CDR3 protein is CASSIGLAGYGYTF. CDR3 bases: TGTGCCAGTAGTATAGGTCTCGCAGGCTATGGCTACACCTTC. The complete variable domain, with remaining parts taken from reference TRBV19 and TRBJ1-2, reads DGGITQSPKYLFRKEGQNVTLSCEQNLNHDAMYWYRQDPGQGLRLIYYSQIVNDFQKGDIAEGYSVSREKKESFPLTVTSAQKNPTAFYLCASSIGLAGYGYTFGSGTRLTVV.

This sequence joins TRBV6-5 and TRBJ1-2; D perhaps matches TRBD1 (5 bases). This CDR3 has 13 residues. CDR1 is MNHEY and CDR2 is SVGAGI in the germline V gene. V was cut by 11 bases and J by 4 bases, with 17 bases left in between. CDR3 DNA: TGTGCCGCTATCCCTAAGGGGTCCTATGGCTACACCTTC. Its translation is CAAIPKGSYGYTF.

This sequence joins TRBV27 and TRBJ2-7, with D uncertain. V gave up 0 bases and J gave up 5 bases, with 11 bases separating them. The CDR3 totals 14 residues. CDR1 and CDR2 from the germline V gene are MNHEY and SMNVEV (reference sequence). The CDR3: CASSLSTGPDEQYF. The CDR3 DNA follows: TGTGCCAGCAGTTTATCGACGGGTCCGGACGAGCAGTACTTC.

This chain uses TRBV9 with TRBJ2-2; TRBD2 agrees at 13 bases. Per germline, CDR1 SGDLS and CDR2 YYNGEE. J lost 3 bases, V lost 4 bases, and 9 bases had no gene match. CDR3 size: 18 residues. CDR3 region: CASSSRTSGRMDTGELFF. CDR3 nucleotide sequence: TGTGCCAGCAGCTCACGGACTAGCGGGAGAATGGACACCGGGGAGCTGTTTTTT.

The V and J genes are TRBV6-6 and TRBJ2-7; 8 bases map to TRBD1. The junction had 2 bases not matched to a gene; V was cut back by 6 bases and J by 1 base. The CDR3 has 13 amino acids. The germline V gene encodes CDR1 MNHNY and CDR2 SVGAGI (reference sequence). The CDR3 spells CASRRQGSYEQYF. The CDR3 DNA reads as TGTGCCAGCAGACGACAGGGGTCCTACGAGCAGTACTTC.

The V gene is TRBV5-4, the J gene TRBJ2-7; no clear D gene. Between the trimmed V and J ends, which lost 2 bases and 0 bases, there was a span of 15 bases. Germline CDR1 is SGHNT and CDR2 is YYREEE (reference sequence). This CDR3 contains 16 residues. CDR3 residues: CASSFSPGRSSYEQYF. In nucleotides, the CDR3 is TGTGCCAGCAGCTTCTCTCCAGGCAGGTCCTCCTACGAGCAGTACTTC.

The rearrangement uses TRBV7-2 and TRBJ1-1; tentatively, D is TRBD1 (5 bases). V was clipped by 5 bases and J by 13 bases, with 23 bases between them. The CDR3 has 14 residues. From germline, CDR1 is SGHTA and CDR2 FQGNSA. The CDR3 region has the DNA TGTGCCAGCAGCCTAGGGGCGGTGGGGGGTTCTAGTTTCTTT. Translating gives CASSLGAVGGSSFF.

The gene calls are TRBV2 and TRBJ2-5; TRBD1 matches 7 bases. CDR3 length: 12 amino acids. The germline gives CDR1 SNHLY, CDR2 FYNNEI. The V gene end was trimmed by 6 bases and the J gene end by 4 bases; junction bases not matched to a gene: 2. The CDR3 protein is CASRAGGETQYF. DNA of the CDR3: TGTGCCAGCAGGGCAGGGGGAGAGACCCAGTACTTC.